This TCR delta chain was sequenced in a study of γδ T cells in repeated Plasmodium falciparum infection. TCRdb fed the multiplex PCR reads to CATT. The table lists 50,000 or so delta-chain clones, over 1.5% of them singletons. CDR1 and CDR2 from the germline V gene are GEAIGNYY and EKD. CDR3 length: 18 residues. V was trimmed by 0 bases and J by 7 bases, leaving 26 bases between them. This clone was detected many times. Other DNA sequences within the sample encode an identical CDR3. Flow sorting of PBMC yielded separate Vgamma9/Vdelta2+ and Vdelta2-negative gammadelta T cell populations for bulk repertoire analysis.

This TCR was sampled from a pool of human donors (malaria-infected and uninfected, not separated). The sequencing input was gamma-delta T cells from blood. The genes are TRDV2 and TRDJ1; perhaps TRDD3 as D (6 bases). Here the J gene was assigned by germline matching of the DNA, as TCRdb has none. The CDR3 loop reads CACDTAGLFYRWGGKLIF. Here the CDR3 DNA reads TGTGCCTGTGACACCGCTGGTTTGTTCTACCGATGGGGGGGTAAACTCATCTTT.